The present T cell receptor beta chain was sequenced within a study of blood T cell repertoires in COVID-19. Patients at the Seattle site were enrolled during active infection and followed longitudinally. TCRdb keeps only in-frame clones here, not all; method: immunoSEQ multiplex PCR. The sample carries a few hundred thousand clones, 90% recorded once. The V gene end was trimmed by 5 bases and the J gene end by 2 bases; junction bases not matched to a gene: 10. Germline V gives CDR1 LNHDA, CDR2 SQIVND (reference sequence). The CDR3 loop spans 16 amino acids. The genes are TRBV19 and TRBJ1-2; 8 bases align to TRBD1. The receptor was derived from a woman aged 60-70 years with COVID-19, enrolled during active disease. The sequenced sample was peripheral blood. In nucleotides, the CDR3 is TGTGCCAGTAGTGGAGAGACAGGGGTATCCAACTATGGCTACACCTTC. Encoded protein: CASSGETGVSNYGYTF. The full variable domain, with the rest looked up from reference TRBV19 and TRBJ1-2, is DGGITQSPKYLFRKEGQNVTLSCEQNLNHDAMYWYRQDPGQGLRLIYYSQIVNDFQKGDIAEGYSVSREKKESFPLTVTSAQKNPTAFYLCASSGETGVSNYGYTFGSGTRLTVV.